This TCR beta chain was captured in a study of cytomegalovirus exposure and HLA in healthy donors. Overall study findings and caveats: It was assumed in the presence/absence analyses that sequencing depth was roughly uniform across donors. Three CMV-associated chains proved CMV antigen-specific in vitro.

This CDR3 comprises 15 residues. Germline V gene data show CDR1 as ENHRY and CDR2 as SYGVKD. V was trimmed by 3 bases and J by 10 bases, leaving 21 bases between them. On this clone itself: Its antigen is not known.

Researchers ran the PCR with 60 Vbeta and 13 Jbeta primers. In the original workflow: In a later analysis, approximately 73 million unique TCR beta chains included roughly 11 million shared by two or more donors. Assay used: immunoSEQ multiplex PCR; TCRdb lists only in-frame clones, some missing. For V, J and clone size, that table is used; D and trimming come from the DNA. This sample has 80,000 or so clones, with approximately 70% found just once. The sequenced sample was PBMCs. The chain recombines TRBV10-3 with TRBJ1-1, with a weak D call TRBD1 (5 bases). This sequence was found in a man in his sixties in good health and CMV-seropositive. This chain's CDR3 is CAISDQIDSQMRAFF. The CDR3, as DNA: TGTGCCATCAGTGACCAAATTGACAGCCAAATGCGAGCTTTCTTT.